Given below is one TCR beta chain in context. Its antigen remains unknown. The germline gives CDR1 SGHDT, CDR2 YYEEEE. With V trimmed by 0 bases and J by 6 bases, 10 bases remained unmatched. The CDR3 runs 17 residues. The sample originates from a study of shared clonotypes between healthy human individuals. The wider study: Each donor contributed plates that comprised three CD4 naive, three CD4 memory, two CD8 naive and one CD8 memory. Study conclusions and caveats: Across subsets, estimated richness was generally greater for naive than for memory populations. Naive CD4 clonotypes overlapped across a few donors at roughly 5.1%.

TCRdb's copy holds only in-frame clones and misses some; the assay was immunoSEQ multiplex PCR. The sample shows over 2 million clones, 85% to 95% of them seen only once. The receptor was isolated from a man in his late teens or twenties in good health. Some clones in this sample may be carry-over from other donors' samples. The chain uses TRBV5-6 and TRBJ2-3, with 10 bases that match TRBD1. Input material: naive CD4+ T cells from PBMCs. Subset defined: CD45RA+ positively selected. CDR3: CASSLARRDRGLDTQYF. The CDR3 coding sequence is TGTGCCAGCAGCTTGGCGCGTAGGGACAGGGGTTTGGATACGCAGTATTTT.